A single sample gave rise to the 9 T cell receptor beta chains below, sequenced in a study of T cell responses to AZD1222 COVID-19 vaccine. Method: immunoSEQ multiplex PCR; TCRdb's copy keeps in-frame clones and lacks some. The table lists around 99,000 clones, roughly 90% of them singletons, with around 6.7% in the top ten. Specimen: peripheral blood, collected on day 0 of AZD1222 vaccination. These receptors came from an adult in good health.

The chain carries TRBV19 and TRBJ1-1; 8 bases fit TRBD1. The germline V gene encodes CDR1 LNHDA and CDR2 SQIVND (reference sequence). V was pared by 0 bases and J by 2 bases, with 2 bases of the junction left unmatched. This CDR3 comprises 15 residues. The CDR3 loop is CASSIEGTGNTEAFF. The CDR3 DNA reads TGTGCCAGTAGTATAGAAGGGACAGGCAACACTGAAGCTTTCTTT. Combining the CDR3 with reference TRBV19 and TRBJ1-1 gives the whole variable domain DGGITQSPKYLFRKEGQNVTLSCEQNLNHDAMYWYRQDPGQGLRLIYYSQIVNDFQKGDIAEGYSVSREKKESFPLTVTSAQKNPTAFYLCASSIEGTGNTEAFFGQGTRLTVV.

The J gene is TRBJ1-1, the V gene TRBV9; D call uncertain. CDR1 is SGDLS, CDR2 YYNGEE, per germline. V lost 0 bases and J lost 4, with 7 bases in between. The CDR3 loop spans 13 amino acids. CDR3 nucleotide sequence: TGTGCCAGCAGCGTAGGGGTGAGCACTGAAGCTTTCTTT. It is translated as CASSVGVSTEAFF.

The V call is TRBV30, the J call TRBJ2-1; D may be TRBD1 (8 bases). The CDR3 totals 13 residues. CDR1 is GTSNPN, CDR2 SVGIG, per germline (reference sequence). Trimming shortened V by 5 bases and J by 5 bases, and 13 bases separated the two germline ends. CDR3: CAWDRGGDNEQFF. CDR3 nucleotide sequence: TGTGCCTGGGACAGGGGAGGGGACAATGAGCAGTTCTTC.

V gene TRBV7-8 combines with J gene TRBJ1-2; 11 bases line up with TRBD1. This CDR3 has 15 residues. Per germline, CDR1 SGHVS and CDR2 FQNEAQ. V lost 2 bases to trimming and J lost 7 bases; unmatched junction nucleotides: 6. CDR3 in DNA: TGTGCCAGCAGCTTAATTGGGGACAGGGGGTCTGGCTACACCTTC. It is translated as CASSLIGDRGSGYTF.

The chain couples TRBV28 to TRBJ1-1; perhaps TRBD1 as D (5 bases). This CDR3 contains 14 residues. The germline gives CDR1 MDHEN, CDR2 SYDVKM. V was cut by 3 bases and J by 5 bases, with 13 bases left in between. The CDR3 DNA is TGTGCCAGCAGTTTGCTCAGGGCGGGAACTGAAGCTTTCTTT. It encodes CASSLLRAGTEAFF.

This rearrangement joins TRBV14 to TRBJ1-3; D not resolved. Germline V gene data show CDR1 as SGHDN and CDR2 as FVKESK. The V end was cut by 2 bases, the J end by 4 bases, with 9 bases between. CDR3 size: 14 residues. The CDR3 coding sequence is TGTGCCAGCAGCCAATTGCACGGCGGAAACACCATATATTTT. It specifies CASSQLHGGNTIYF.

This rearrangement joins TRBV3-1 (or the pseudogene TRBV3-2) to TRBJ2-1, with unresolved D. Germline assignment: CDR1 LGHDT and CDR2 YNNKEL (reference sequence). The V and J ends lost 2 bases and 3 bases respectively, with 11 bases between them. The CDR3 runs to 15 residues. Here the CDR3 reads CASSQFTGLYNEQFF. Here the CDR3 DNA reads TGTGCCAGCAGCCAATTTACTGGGCTCTACAATGAGCAGTTCTTC.

V is TRBV20-1 and J is TRBJ1-2; D gene uncertain. Germline CDR1 reads DFQATT; CDR2 reads SNEGSKA (reference sequence). The CDR3 length is 11 residues. Trimming removed 1 base from V and 8 bases from J, with 8 bases in between. The CDR3 nucleotides read TGCAGTGCTAGAGGCTTGGGGGGCTACACCTTC. It translates to CSARGLGGYTF.

This clone has only a few counts. The gene calls are TRBV7-9 and TRBJ2-1; 12 bases are shared with TRBD2. CDR1 is SEHNR, CDR2 FQNEAQ, per germline (reference sequence). V lost 0 bases, J lost 10 bases, and 4 bases stayed unmatched. This CDR3 is built from 15 residues. DNA of the CDR3: TGTGCCAGCAGCTTAGCTCTAGCGGGAGGGTGGGAGCAGTTCTTC. Its protein is CASSLALAGGWEQFF.